This T cell receptor beta chain was documented in a study of technical replicates of blood from a few donors. Only in-frame clones appear in the TCRdb table, and some are missing; sequencing was by immunoSEQ multiplex PCR. Here the sample spans more than 50,000 clones, approximately 87% being singletons. This TCR was sampled from a human donor in good health. Some clones in this sample may be carry-over from other donors' samples. Material for sequencing was PBMCs.

CDR3 amino acids: CASSASGGWDTQYF. In DNA, the CDR3 is TGTGCCAGCAGCGCTAGCGGGGGCTGGGATACGCAGTATTTT. V is TRBV9 and J is TRBJ2-3; 10 nucleotides match TRBD2. V lost 3 bases, J lost 6 bases, and 4 bases stayed unmatched. Germline V gene sequence: CDR1 SGDLS, CDR2 YYNGEE. The CDR3 sequence is 14 residues long. Filled out from reference TRBV9 and TRBJ2-3, the complete variable domain reads DSGVTQTPKHLITATGQRVTLRCSPRSGDLSVYWYQQSLDQGLQFLIQYYNGEERAKGNILERFSAQQFPDLHSELNLSSLELGDSALYFCASSASGGWDTQYFGPGTRLTVL.